This T cell receptor beta chain stems from a study of CD8 T cells in ankylosing spondylitis. Using its own MiXCR run on the 5' RACE reads, TCRdb lists one record per CDR3 protein. This table holds some 130,000 distinct CDR3 sequences, 5.5% to 7.5% found once. This clonotype has ten or more counts. The clonotype originates from a female donor with ankylosing spondylitis or in good health (not recorded which). The sequenced sample consisted of blood, either unsorted or a sorted T cell fraction (not recorded which).

As DNA, the CDR3 is TGCAGTGCCCTCCTTTCTATAGGGAACACTGAAGCTTTCTTT. Translation: CSALLSIGNTEAFF. The chain carries TRBV20-1 and TRBJ1-1; D not resolved. From germline, CDR1 is DFQATT and CDR2 SNEGSKA (reference sequence). V shed 6 bases and J shed 1 base, with 15 bases lying between them. The CDR3 sequence is 14 residues long.